The 11 T cell receptor beta chains below all came from one sample that was sequenced in a study of neurological immune-mediated disorders. In TCRdb, the 5' RACE reads were re-called with MiXCR into one record per CDR3 protein. Of roughly 89,000 distinct CDR3 sequences in the sample, about 2.5% were seen once. Sequenced material: PBMCs. Receptors were obtained from a woman in her 30s with multiple sclerosis.

This clonotype was seen many times. V is TRBV7-2 and J is TRBJ2-7, with TRBD1 matching 9 bases. After removal of 8 bases from V and 5 bases from J, the junction contained 7 bases not matched to a gene. In germline, CDR1 is SGHTA, CDR2 FQGNSA. CDR3 length equals 13 residues. CDR3 sequence (DNA): TGTGCCAGCTCACGACAGGGGGTCGACGAGCAGTACTTC. Its protein product is CASSRQGVDEQYF.

This clonotype has a count of ten or more. The J gene is TRBJ2-7, the V gene TRBV12-3 or TRBV12-4; D gene uncertain. The CDR3 sequence is 13 residues long. With 6 bases removed from V and 5 bases from J, the gap between germline ends came to 14 bases. CDR3 loop: CASSFRDGDEQYF. CDR3 bases: TGTGCCAGCAGCTTCAGAGATGGGGACGAGCAGTACTTC.

This clonotype was observed a few times. The chain combines TRBV15 with TRBJ2-7, with D maybe TRBD1 (5 bases). The CDR3 is made up of 15 amino acids. Germline CDR1 is LNHNV and CDR2 is YYDKDF (reference sequence). The germline V and J ends were trimmed by 4 bases and 6 bases, with 19 bases remaining between them. Here the CDR3 DNA reads TGTGCCACCAGCAACCCAGGGAACCAGCTACTCGAGCAGTACTTC. It translates to CATSNPGNQLLEQYF. The full variable domain, completed using reference TRBV15 and TRBJ2-7, is DAMVIQNPRYQVTQFGKPVTLSCSQTLNHNVMYWYQQKSSQAPKLLFHYYDKDFNNEADTPDNFQSRRPNTSFCFLDIRSPGLGDTAMYLCATSNPGNQLLEQYFGPGTRLTVT.

This clonotype was seen repeatedly, ten times or more. This sequence joins TRBV20-1 and TRBJ2-1; TRBD1 aligns across 7 bases. The CDR3 has 13 amino acids. The junction had 10 bases not matched to a gene; V was cut back by 6 bases and J by 8 bases. CDR1 is DFQATT, CDR2 SNEGSKA, per germline (reference sequence). The CDR3 spells CSAETTTGHEQFF. The CDR3 nucleotides are TGCAGTGCGGAGACGACGACAGGGCATGAGCAGTTCTTC.

This clonotype was observed at least ten times. The chain has TRBV20-1 and TRBJ2-7, with 9 bases that match TRBD2. From germline, CDR1 is DFQATT and CDR2 SNEGSKA (reference sequence). The CDR3 is 16 residues long. After removal of 1 base from V and 0 bases from J, the junction contained 7 bases not matched to a gene. CDR3 nucleotides: TGCAGTGCTAGAGGGCGGGAGGGCCTTTTCTCCTACGAGCAGTACTTC. It is translated as CSARGREGLFSYEQYF.

The V gene is TRBV29-1, the J gene TRBJ1-5; D unresolved. V shed 4 bases and J shed 4 bases, with 8 bases lying between them. Germline-derived CDR1 and CDR2 are SQVTM and ANQGSEA. The CDR3 runs to 12 residues. The chain's CDR3 is CSVGEGNQPQHF. CDR3 DNA: TGCAGCGTTGGAGAGGGTAATCAGCCCCAGCATTTT.

Ten or more counts support this clonotype. V is TRBV20-1 and J is TRBJ2-1; D may match TRBD1 or TRBD2 (6 bases each). CDR1 and CDR2 from the germline V gene are DFQATT and SNEGSKA (reference sequence). The CDR3 is 15 amino acids. V lost 3 bases and J 2 bases, leaving 14 bases between the germline ends. This CDR3 reads CSARNQGRTYNEQFF. For the CDR3, the DNA is TGCAGTGCTAGGAATCAGGGGAGGACCTACAATGAGCAGTTCTTC.

This clonotype was counted a few times. The gene calls are TRBV7-6 and TRBJ2-1, with D maybe TRBD1 (6 bases). The CDR3 covers 14 residues. Deletions cut 2 bases from V and 6 bases from J, with 11 bases between. Germline values: CDR1 SGHVS, CDR2 FNYEAQ. This CDR3 reads CASSLWGPGNEQFF. CDR3 DNA sequence: TGTGCCAGCAGCTTATGGGGGCCGGGCAATGAGCAGTTCTTC.

In its sample, this clonotype was seen many times. The chain uses TRBV6-5 and TRBJ1-2; TRBD1 aligns across 7 bases. This CDR3 comprises 14 residues. V was pared by 2 bases and J by 4 bases, with 4 bases of the junction left unmatched. Germline lookup yields CDR1 MNHEY and CDR2 SVGAGI. This CDR3 is CASSYNRDSYGYTF. DNA for the CDR3: TGTGCCAGCAGTTACAACCGGGACAGCTATGGCTACACCTTC.

This clonotype was found many times. The chain couples TRBV29-1 to TRBJ2-1; 7 bases are a match to TRBD2. The V gene's germline CDR1 is SQVTM and CDR2 ANQGSEA. The CDR3 has 15 amino acids. V lost 4 bases, J lost 8 bases, and 14 bases stayed unmatched. For the CDR3, the DNA is TGCAGCGTTGCCGACGGGGGGAGTCTTCTCGATGAGCAGTTCTTC. The encoded protein is CSVADGGSLLDEQFF.

In its sample, this clonotype was seen many times. This chain joins TRBV19 and TRBJ1-2; no definite D call. Germline CDR1 reads LNHDA; CDR2 reads SQIVND (reference sequence). The CDR3 consists of 14 residues. V lost 6 bases to trimming and J lost 5 bases, with 16 bases between them. The CDR3 region is CASSPSSGDYGYTF. CDR3 in DNA: TGTGCCAGTAGCCCCTCCTCCGGGGATTATGGCTACACCTTC.